Here is one T cell receptor beta chain with its context. This clone was seen only a few times. There is no known antigen for this receptor. Within one base of it there is no much larger clone, and no base qualities were kept. This entry belongs to a study of early stage breast cancer tumors (dated by TCRdb to the late 2010s). The study in broad terms: Of the approximately 15 invasive breast tumors, around twelve were found to be estrogen receptor-positive, progesterone receptor-positive and HER2-negative. About 70% of the 12 ER+/PR+/HER2- tumors were invasive ductal carcinomas, while the other four were invasive lobular carcinomas. On average, each sample got about 10-fold read coverage. Across all samples, over 2,000,000 templates representing under 1.3 million unique clonotypes were detected.

Two independent genomic DNA replicates were amplified for each sample, with 0.5 ug used for blood and about 1.5 ug for tumor or normal breast. TCRB sequencing of genomic DNA was carried out with the ImmunoSeq Intro kit according to the manufacturer's instructions. Multiplex PCR was run for around 30 cycles using proprietary primers and spike-in control sequences for absolute quantification. Single-end 150-bp reads were used to sequence an 87-bp fragment spanning the CDR3 plus the flanking V and J genes. Each lane of an Illumina MiSeq running version 3.0 chemistry carried seven multiplexed samples, with two replicates apiece. Under the source paper's analysis protocol: Raw data were processed with the vendor's proprietary pipeline, and both replicates were merged into a single result per sample. To define clonotypes, the study grouped productive rearrangements that shared the V-gene family, CDR3 amino acid sequence and J-gene segment. To compute clonality, the normalized Shannon entropy (Pielou evenness) of TCRB abundances was subtracted from 1. To estimate T cell density, the total number of templates was divided by the input cell count, which was inferred from how much DNA went in. Recon, run with its default parameters, was used to estimate overall repertoire diversity and clonality. A clonotype counted as tumor-enriched if its abundance in tumor exceeded 0.1% and was at least 32-fold higher than its abundance in normal breast. This immuneACCESS table, as held by TCRdb, lists in-frame sequences with V and J called but not all clones. Of the missing ones, under half trace to an unresolved V gene in checked studies; the others have no known cause. V, J and clone size were drawn from that table, and D and trimming were deduced from the DNA. Present in this sample are around 41,000 clones, over 60% of which were seen just once. The ten top clones hold 7.2% of the sample.

The study profiled bulk TCR beta-chain repertoires in matched peripheral blood, tumor and adjacent normal breast tissue taken from some 17 patients with early-stage breast cancer. Before surgery, whole blood (about 5-10 mL) was collected into EDTA tubes and processed within 2 hours. Peripheral blood mononuclear cells were isolated by Ficoll-Paque centrifugation in SepMate-50 tubes. PBMCs were cryopreserved in aliquots of about 2 to 4.5 million cells in roughly 90% FBS with around 10% DMSO and kept in liquid nitrogen. The Qiagen AllPrep DNA/RNA Mini kit was used for genomic DNA extraction. What the study reported, not specific to this receptor: Sequencing bulk genomic DNA from unsorted cells could not capture chain pairing or functional markers like CD4, CD8 and FOXP3. Repertoires from blood resembled normal breast more closely than tumor, and using blood as a reference for each tissue separated tumor from normal in 14 of 16 patients. The small cohort size prevented analysis by tumor subtype. Tumors showed about 2.5-fold higher T cell density and higher clonality than adjacent normal breast tissue. Enriched TCRB sequences shared across patients were found to be mostly commonly generated sequences that were unlikely to play an important role in the tumor microenvironment.

Material for sequencing was blood. The TCR sequence derives from a person aged 45-60 years with breast cancer.

The DNA sequence is TGTGCCAGCAGCTGGGGGGATAATTCACCCCTCCACTTT. This yields the protein CASSWGDNSPLHF. The chain is made from TRBV5-5 and TRBJ1-6; the D gene is perhaps TRBD1, from 5 matching bases. Relative to germline, V is 3 bases shorter and J is 5 bases shorter, with 6 bases between their ends. Measured from the cysteine to the phenylalanine, the CDR3 is 13 residues long. Only CDR3 DNA is held: 39 bases, read in frame from base 1. Taken from the germline V gene (reference sequence), the CDR1 and CDR2 loops are SGHKS and YYEKEE.